This passage covers 10 T cell receptor beta chains from one sample sequenced in a study of T-cell memory formation after mild COVID-19. TCRdb reprocessed the 5' RACE reads via MiXCR and lists one record per CDR3 protein. The sample shows about 390,000 distinct CDR3 sequences, about 16% of them seen only once. The sample comprised PBMCs or a T cell subset sorted from them (not recorded which). The receptors here all came from a man in his late teens or twenties who had mild COVID-19 (a few samples of this study predate the infection). Cell type and time point are not known.

The chain couples TRBV7-9 to TRBJ2-2, with unresolved D. The CDR3 loop spans 18 amino acids. Germline CDR1 SEHNR, CDR2 FQNEAQ (reference sequence). The V and J ends lost 7 bases and 4 bases respectively, with 25 bases between them. CDR3 coding DNA: TGTGCCAGCACTCCACGACGGGCTTTAGGACCTGTCACCGGGGAGCTGTTTTTT. It translates to CASTPRRALGPVTGELFF.

This clonotype was observed a handful of times. J is TRBJ1-2 and V is TRBV4-2; D is uncertain. This CDR3 region has 17 residues. Trimming removed 1 base from V and 5 bases from J, with 20 bases in between. Germline V gives CDR1 LGHNA, CDR2 YNFKEQ. The CDR3 here is CASSQVADAPTLYGYTF. CDR3 DNA sequence: TGTGCCAGCAGCCAAGTGGCAGACGCTCCTACCCTATATGGCTACACCTTC.

This clonotype has only a few counts. The V gene is TRBV7-3, the J gene TRBJ2-1, with D uncertain. Trimming took 3 bases from V and 13 from J, leaving 16 bases between them. Germline loops: CDR1 SGHTA, CDR2 FQGTGA. The CDR3 is 13 residues long. In DNA form, the CDR3 reads TGTGCCAGCAGCTTGAATTTGGTCGGCCGTCAGTTCTTC. Protein product: CASSLNLVGRQFF.

The CDR3 region has the DNA TGTGCCAGCTCACCGGCCCCCTATAATTCACCCCTCCACTTT. The encoded protein is CASSPAPYNSPLHF. The chain combines TRBV18 with TRBJ1-6, with D unclear. The CDR3 has 14 residues. Per the germline V gene, CDR1 is KGHSH and CDR2 is LQKENI. Trimming pared 3 bases from V and 2 bases from J, leaving 5 bases between.

This clonotype was observed a handful of times. The CDR3 nucleotides read TGTGCCACCAGTGACCAAACAGGGGCGGTCTACAATGAGCAGTTCTTC. Translating it yields CATSDQTGAVYNEQFF. The gene calls are TRBV24-1 and TRBJ2-1; 7 bases agree with TRBD1. This CDR3 spans 16 amino acids. Germline CDR1 reads KGHDR; CDR2 reads SFDVKD. V dropped 4 bases and J dropped 3; count of bases not matched to a gene: 8.

The rearrangement links TRBV12-3 or TRBV12-4 to TRBJ1-2; D unclear. This CDR3 spans 14 amino acids. Trimming removed 4 bases at V and 1 base at J, with 10 bases between. Here the CDR3 reads CASSSPYGNYGYTF. CDR3 nucleotide sequence: TGTGCCAGCAGTTCCCCCTACGGTAACTATGGCTACACCTTC.

This clonotype turned up a few times. V and J are TRBV5-1 and TRBJ2-5, with TRBD2 identical over 7 bases. Germline V lookup: CDR1 SGHRS, CDR2 YFSETQ. V lost 5 bases to trimming and J lost 5 bases; unmatched junction nucleotides: 9. This CDR3 contains 14 residues. CDR3 loop: CASSNYAGVETQYF. The DNA for the CDR3 is TGCGCCAGCAGTAACTATGCGGGAGTCGAGACCCAGTACTTC.

This clonotype showed up just a few times. The J gene is TRBJ1-1, the V gene TRBV4-3; TRBD1 agrees at 8 bases. CDR1 LGHNA and CDR2 YSLEER come from the germline V gene. This CDR3 comprises 15 residues. V was pared by 3 bases and J by 3 bases, with 6 bases of the junction left unmatched. The CDR3 sequence is CASSHEPTGDTEAFF. The CDR3 bases are TGCGCCAGCAGCCATGAGCCGACAGGGGACACTGAAGCTTTCTTT.

This clonotype was picked up a small number of times. V is TRBV7-9 and J is TRBJ2-6; a possible D gene is TRBD1 (6 bases). Germline lookup yields CDR1 SEHNR and CDR2 FQNEAQ (reference sequence). V was pared by 5 bases and J by 3 bases, with 14 bases between. The CDR3 is 16 amino acids. CDR3 sequence (DNA): TGTGCCAGCAGCGACACAGGGTCTTTTGGGGCCAACGTCCTGACTTTC. As protein: CASSDTGSFGANVLTF.

CDR3 region: CASIGGANTGELFF. For the CDR3, the DNA is TGTGCCAGTATTGGGGGAGCGAACACCGGGGAGCTGTTTTTT. This chain connects TRBV2 to TRBJ2-2, with D tentatively TRBD1 or TRBD2 (5 bases each). Deletions cut 9 bases from V and 0 bases from J, with 11 bases between. CDR1 and CDR2 (germline): SNHLY, FYNNEI. The CDR3 has 14 amino acids.